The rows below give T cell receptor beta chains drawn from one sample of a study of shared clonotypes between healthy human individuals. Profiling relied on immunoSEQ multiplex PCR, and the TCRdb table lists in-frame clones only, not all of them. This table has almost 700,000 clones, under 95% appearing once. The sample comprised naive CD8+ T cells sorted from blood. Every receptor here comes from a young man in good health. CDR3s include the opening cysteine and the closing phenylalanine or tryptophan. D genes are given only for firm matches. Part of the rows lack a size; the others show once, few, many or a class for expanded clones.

TGTGCCAGTAGTATAGGCCAGGGCCTGGAGACCCAGTACTTC,CASSIGQGLETQYF,TRBV19,.,TRBJ2-5,once
TGTGCCAGCAGTTCCCTGGACAGTCCGAACACTGAAGCTTTCTTT,CASSSLDSPNTEAFF,TRBV2,.,TRBJ1-1,.
TGTGCCAGTAGTAAAGTCAATCAGCCCCAGCATTTT,CASSKVNQPQHF,TRBV19,.,TRBJ1-5,.
TGCGCCAGCAGCCAACTAAGTGGCCTGAAGGACAGCAACTATAGCAATCAGCCCCAGCATTTT,CASSQLSGLKDSNYSNQPQHF,TRBV4-1,.,TRBJ1-5,.
TGTGCCAGCAGCTTAGTCGGCAGCTCCTACGAGCAGTACTTC,CASSLVGSSYEQYF,TRBV7-2,.,TRBJ2-7,.
TGTGCCAGCACCTCGCAGGGCGACTATGGCTACACCTTC,CASTSQGDYGYTF,TRBV7-9,.,TRBJ1-2,once
TGTGCCAGCGTCGGCAGGGAGAACACCGGGGAGCTGTTTTTT,CASVGRENTGELFF,TRBV9,.,TRBJ2-2,.
TGTGCCAGCAGTGAAGTTGGAGACTATGGCTACACCTTC,CASSEVGDYGYTF,TRBV6-1,.,TRBJ1-2,.
TGTGCCAGCAGACCCCCGGGACTAGCGGGAGTCAACCAAGAGACCCAGTACTTC,CASRPPGLAGVNQETQYF,TRBV28,TRBD2,TRBJ2-5,.
TGTGCCAGCAGCCCGACAGGGCGGGGAATGAATGAGCAGTTCTTC,CASSPTGRGMNEQFF,TRBV7-9,.,TRBJ2-1,.
TGTGCCAGCAGTTTGGGTAGCACTGAAGCTTTCTTT,CASSLGSTEAFF,TRBV7-9,.,TRBJ1-1,.
TGTGCCAGCAGCCCAGGGGGGATTAGAGAACTGTTTTTT,CASSPGGIRELFF,TRBV27,TRBD1,TRBJ1-4,.
TGTGCCAGCAGCTTAGGTATCAATGAGCAGTTCTTC,CASSLGINEQFF,TRBV7-9,.,TRBJ2-1,.
TGTGCCAGCAGTTTTGTCTATGGCTACACCTTC,CASSFVYGYTF,TRBV28,.,TRBJ1-2,many
TGCAGCGTCACAGCGGGAGGGAACAATGAGCAGTTCTTC,CSVTAGGNNEQFF,TRBV29-1,TRBD2,TRBJ2-1,.
TGTGCCAGCAGCCCTACCCAGGGGCTGGCCACTGAAGCTTTCTTT,CASSPTQGLATEAFF,TRBV7-2,.,TRBJ1-1,.
TGTGCCAGCAGCCCGACGGGGGAGGACACCATATATTTT,CASSPTGEDTIYF,TRBV7-9,.,TRBJ1-3,.
TGTGCCAGCAGTTACTCCAGGGACAACGAGCAGTACTTC,CASSYSRDNEQYF,TRBV6-5,.,TRBJ2-7,.
TGTGCCAGCAGTTGGGGACTAGACGATTCCTACGAGCAGTACTTC,CASSWGLDDSYEQYF,TRBV2,TRBD2,TRBJ2-7,.
TGTGCCAGCAGTTCAGGGGGTACGCAGTATTTT,CASSSGGTQYF,TRBV27,TRBD1,TRBJ2-3,.
TGTGCCAGCAGCGTAGCTTTAGCGACTAGCACAGATACGCAGTATTTT,CASSVALATSTDTQYF,TRBV9,.,TRBJ2-3,.
TGTGCCCGAACGTCGGAGAGGGGGACTTACAATGAGCAGTTCTTC,CARTSERGTYNEQFF,TRBV2,.,TRBJ2-1,.
TGCGCCAGCAGCTTGATCGCTGTAGTGGACAGGGAAAAGGGTCGCACTGAAGCTTTCTTT,CASSLIAVVDREKGRTEAFF,TRBV5-1,TRBD1,TRBJ1-1,once
TGTGCCAGCAGCGTAGTGGCGGGAGCGATTTGGGAGCAGTTCTTC,CASSVVAGAIWEQFF,TRBV9,TRBD2,TRBJ2-1,.
TGTGCCAGCAGCTTGAATCTTGCAGATACGCAGTATTTT,CASSLNLADTQYF,TRBV5-6,.,TRBJ2-3,few
TGCGCCAGCAGCCCCCTTCAGGTTACAGGGGACAATGAGCAGTTCTTC,CASSPLQVTGDNEQFF,TRBV5-1,TRBD1,TRBJ2-1,.
TGCGCCAGCAGCCAAGATTACACCTACGAGCAGTACTTC,CASSQDYTYEQYF,TRBV4-1,.,TRBJ2-7,.
TGTGCCATCAGTGACCCGGGACAGGGGGAGCTGTTTTTT,CAISDPGQGELFF,TRBV10-3,TRBD1,TRBJ2-2,.
TGTGCCAGCAGCCAAGATCTGACTAGCGGGAGAGGGCAGTTCTTC,CASSQDLTSGRGQFF,TRBV14,TRBD2,TRBJ2-1,.
TGTGCCAGCAGTTCAGTAATCCGCCTTAAGCGGGAGGGAGGTGGCTACACCTTC,CASSSVIRLKREGGGYTF,TRBV28,.,TRBJ1-2,once
TGCGCCAGCAGCTTGACAAATCGACAGGGCTCTGGAAACACCATATATTTT,CASSLTNRQGSGNTIYF,TRBV5-1,TRBD1,TRBJ1-3,few
TGTGCCAGCAGTTGGGTTGGCTCCTACGAGCAGTACTTC,CASSWVGSYEQYF,TRBV27,.,TRBJ2-7,.
TGTGCCAGCAGTTTATTTAGGGAGGGGAACACTGAAGCTTTCTTT,CASSLFREGNTEAFF,TRBV27,.,TRBJ1-1,.
TGCAGCGTCGGTACAGAGACCCAGTACTTC,CSVGTETQYF,TRBV29-1,.,TRBJ2-5,.
TGTGCCAGCAGCTCTGACCCCCGCATCCTAGCGGGGGACCCCAATGAGCAGTTCTTC,CASSSDPRILAGDPNEQFF,TRBV7-8,TRBD2,TRBJ2-1,.
TGTGCCAGTAGTGCCGGCTCCCCCGGGGAGCAGTACTTC,CASSAGSPGEQYF,TRBV19,.,TRBJ2-7,.
TGTGCCAGTAGTATCGGGTCCCAGGCGTTTCAGCCCCAGCATTTT,CASSIGSQAFQPQHF,TRBV19,.,TRBJ1-5,medium-sized
TGTGCCAGCCGTAGGAGACAGGAAACAGATACGCAGTATTTT,CASRRRQETDTQYF,TRBV2,.,TRBJ2-3,.
TGCGCCAGCAGTGGGCAGGGGTATTCTAGTGAGAATGAGCAGTTCTTC,CASSGQGYSSENEQFF,TRBV10-2,.,TRBJ2-1,once
TGCAGCGTTGTTCGACGGGAGGGCCTTGACAATGAGCAGTTCTTC,CSVVRREGLDNEQFF,TRBV29-1,TRBD2,TRBJ2-1,.
TGTGCCAGCAGCCCCCGCAGGGCAGTGAACACTGAAGCTTTCTTT,CASSPRRAVNTEAFF,TRBV7-9,.,TRBJ1-1,.
TGCAGCGTTGAAAGGACAGCTGACGAGCAGTACTTC,CSVERTADEQYF,TRBV29-1,.,TRBJ2-7,.
TGTGCCAGCTCACCGAGGAAGACAGTGTCGGCGAACACCGGGGAGCTGTTTTTT,CASSPRKTVSANTGELFF,TRBV18,.,TRBJ2-2,.
TGTGCCAGCAGCCAAGGGCCCGCCGGTTCCTACGAGCAGTACTTC,CASSQGPAGSYEQYF,TRBV4-2,.,TRBJ2-7,.
TGTGCCAGCAGCCTCGGCGGGAGCTCCTACAATGAGCAGTTCTTC,CASSLGGSSYNEQFF,TRBV5-6,TRBD2,TRBJ2-1,.